This T cell receptor beta chain was recorded in a study of T cells after yellow fever vaccination. Study-wide context: For low cell numbers, libraries were made with SMART-Seq v4 Ultra Low Input. Whole-study results and caveats: FACS-sorted repertoires might harbor abundant contaminating clonotypes from the bulk population. Few clonotypes appeared in both CD4 and CD8 compartments. Detected again after the booster were most primary-vaccination clones, at 95% to 98% CD4 and approximately 90% CD8.

Of note for this clonotype: As yet, its antigen is unknown.

J was trimmed by 7 bases and V by 5 bases; bases with no gene match: 10. Germline lookup yields CDR1 SGHTA and CDR2 FQGNSA. The CDR3 is 14 residues long. TCRdb recomputed calls from the 5' RACE reads with MiXCR, one row per CDR3 protein. The repertoire has fewer than 350,000 distinct CDR3 sequences, 8.5% to 9% of them found once; the top ten carry over 15%. This clonotype was sampled from a man aged 18 to 30 who received the YFV17D yellow fever vaccine. The V call is TRBV7-2, the J call TRBJ2-7; TRBD2 aligns across 8 bases. The input for sequencing was PBMCs, taken on the day of the first yellow fever vaccination. The CDR3 protein is CASSLGLDGSEQYF. CDR3 DNA: TGTGCCAGCAGCCTGGGACTAGACGGTAGTGAGCAGTACTTC.